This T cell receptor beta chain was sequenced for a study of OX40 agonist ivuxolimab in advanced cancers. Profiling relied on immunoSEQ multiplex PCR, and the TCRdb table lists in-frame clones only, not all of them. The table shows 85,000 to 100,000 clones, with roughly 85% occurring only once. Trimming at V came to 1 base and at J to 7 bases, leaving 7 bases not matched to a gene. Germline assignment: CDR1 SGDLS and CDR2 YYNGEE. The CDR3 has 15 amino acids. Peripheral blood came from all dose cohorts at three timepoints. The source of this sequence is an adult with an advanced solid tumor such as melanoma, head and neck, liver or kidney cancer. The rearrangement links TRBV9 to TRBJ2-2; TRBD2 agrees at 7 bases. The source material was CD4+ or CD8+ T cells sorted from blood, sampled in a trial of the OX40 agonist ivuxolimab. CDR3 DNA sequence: TGTGCCAGCAGCGTATTCCCAGGGAGGGGCGGGGAGCTGTTTTTT. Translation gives CASSVFPGRGGELFF.